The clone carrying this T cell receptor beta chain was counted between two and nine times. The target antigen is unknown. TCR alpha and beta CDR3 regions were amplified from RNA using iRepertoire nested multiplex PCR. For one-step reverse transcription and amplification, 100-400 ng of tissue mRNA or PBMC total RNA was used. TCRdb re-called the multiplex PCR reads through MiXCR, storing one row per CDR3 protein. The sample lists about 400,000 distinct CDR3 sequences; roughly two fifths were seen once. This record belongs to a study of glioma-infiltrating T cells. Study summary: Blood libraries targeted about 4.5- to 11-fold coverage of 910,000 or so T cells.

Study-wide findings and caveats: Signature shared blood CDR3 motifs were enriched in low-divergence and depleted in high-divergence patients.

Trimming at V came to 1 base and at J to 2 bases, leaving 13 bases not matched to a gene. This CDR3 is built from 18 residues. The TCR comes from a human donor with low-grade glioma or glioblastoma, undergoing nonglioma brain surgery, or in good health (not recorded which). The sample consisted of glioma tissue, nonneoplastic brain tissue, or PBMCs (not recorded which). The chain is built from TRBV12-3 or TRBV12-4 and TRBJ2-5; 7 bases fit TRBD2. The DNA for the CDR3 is TGTGCCAGCAGTTTAGGGTTAGTGGCTAGCGGCCAACAAGAGACCCAGTACTTC. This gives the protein CASSLGLVASGQQETQYF.